This T cell receptor (beta chain) was captured in a study of blood T cell repertoires in COVID-19. Repertoires were generated with immunoSEQ multiplex PCR, while TCRdb's copy carries only in-frame clones and drops some. The sample has 120,000 to 150,000 clones; about four fifths are singletons. The CDR3 has 18 residues. Trimming cost V 0 bases and J 0 bases; bases outside gene matches: 3. From germline, CDR1 is ENHRY and CDR2 SYGVKD. Participants' own reports of clinical history determined their cohort assignment. Sample: PBMCs or T cells enriched from blood (not recorded which). The sequence was collected from a man aged 40-49 years with acute COVID-19. The chain has TRBV10-3 and TRBJ2-1; TRBD1 matches at 12 bases. CDR3 protein: CAISESGTGGGSYNEQFF. In nucleotides, the CDR3 is TGTGCCATCAGTGAGTCAGGGACAGGGGGCGGCTCCTACAATGAGCAGTTCTTC.